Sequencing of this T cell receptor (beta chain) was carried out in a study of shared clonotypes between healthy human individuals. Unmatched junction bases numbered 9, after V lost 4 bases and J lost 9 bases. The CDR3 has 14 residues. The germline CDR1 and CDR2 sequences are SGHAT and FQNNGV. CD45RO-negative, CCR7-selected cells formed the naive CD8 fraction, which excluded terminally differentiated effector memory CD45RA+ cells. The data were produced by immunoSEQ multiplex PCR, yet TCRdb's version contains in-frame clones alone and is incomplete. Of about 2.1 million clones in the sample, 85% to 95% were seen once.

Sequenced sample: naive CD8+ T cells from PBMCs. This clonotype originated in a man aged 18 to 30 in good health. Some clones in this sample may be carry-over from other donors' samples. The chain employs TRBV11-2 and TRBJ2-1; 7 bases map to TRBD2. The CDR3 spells CASSSNWEGREQFF. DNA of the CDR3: TGTGCCAGCAGCTCCAACTGGGAGGGCCGTGAGCAGTTCTTC. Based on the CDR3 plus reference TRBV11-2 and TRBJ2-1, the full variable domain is EAGVAQSPRYKIIEKRQSVAFWCNPISGHATLYWYQQILGQGPKLLIQFQNNGVVDDSQLPKDRFSAERLKGVDSTLKIQPAKLEDSAVYLCASSSNWEGREQFFGPGTRLTVL.